Each of the 28 T cell receptor beta chains below was sequenced from the same sample in a study of beta chain features in type 1 diabetes. No antigen is known for these receptors. Since all of the isolated RNA was reverse transcribed, expressed TCRB transcripts were what got sequenced. Data came from immunoSEQ multiplex PCR; TCRdb stores just in-frame clones and leaves some out. The sample includes about 28,000 clones, 45% to 65% of them seen just once. Study-wide results and caveats: Across all four CD4+ subsets, people with type 1 diabetes showed modestly shorter TCRB CDR3s.

Sequencing input: Tregs from blood. Source of these receptors: a woman between 18 and 30 years old with type 1 diabetes.

This clone was observed a handful of times. This sequence joins TRBV7-2 and TRBJ2-2; D is perhaps TRBD1 (6 bases). This CDR3 is built from 16 residues. Trimming pared 2 bases from V and 5 bases from J, leaving 15 bases between. Germline CDR1 is SGHTA and CDR2 is FQGNSA. This CDR3 is CASSLSGFQGTGELFF. The DNA for the CDR3 is TGTGCCAGCAGCTTATCGGGCTTTCAGGGGACCGGGGAGCTGTTTTTT.

V gene TRBV6-6 combines with J gene TRBJ1-5; no definite D call. Trimming removed 2 bases from V and 5 bases from J, with 7 bases in between. This CDR3 region has 13 residues. Germline CDR1 MNHNY, CDR2 SVGAGI (reference sequence). CDR3 DNA: TGTGCCAGCAGTTACAAGGGAGATCAGCCCCAGCATTTT. Amino acid sequence: CASSYKGDQPQHF.

This chain links TRBV6-1 with TRBJ2-3; 9 bases fit TRBD1. The CDR3 loop spans 15 amino acids. The germline V gene has CDR1 MNHNS and CDR2 SASEGT. V lost 4 bases and J lost 3; bases outside the gene matches: 5. The CDR3 nucleotides read TGTGCCAGCAGTGGGACAGGGGAGAGGACAGATACGCAGTATTTT. It yields the protein CASSGTGERTDTQYF.

The rearrangement joins TRBV5-1 to TRBJ1-1; no firm D call. Germline CDR1 and CDR2: SGHRS and YFSETQ. The CDR3 sequence is 13 residues long. V was shortened by 0 bases and J by 7 bases, with 10 bases between the two germline ends. The chain's CDR3 is CASSLARRNEAFF. In nucleotides, the CDR3 is TGCGCCAGCAGCTTGGCCAGGCGAAATGAAGCTTTCTTT.

The chain has TRBV4-1 and TRBJ2-1, with TRBD2 matching 10 bases. CDR1 is MGHRA, CDR2 YSYEKL, per germline. Germline trimming cut 4 bases from V and 9 bases from J; bases unmatched to any gene: 9. This CDR3 contains 15 residues. This CDR3 reads CASSPKREGRPEQFF. DNA for the CDR3: TGCGCCAGCAGCCCTAAGCGGGAGGGCCGCCCTGAGCAGTTCTTC.

The chain combines TRBV6-9 with TRBJ2-5; no firm D call. Germline CDR1 is MNHGY and CDR2 is SVAAGI. CDR3 length: 12 amino acids. Trimming took 6 bases from V and 5 from J, leaving 10 bases between them. This chain's CDR3 is CASSPLRETQYF. The CDR3 nucleotides are TGTGCCAGCAGCCCCCTACGGGAGACCCAGTACTTC.

The chain couples TRBV10-3 to TRBJ1-2; 8 positions match TRBD1. The trim removed 4 bases at V and 4 bases at J, leaving 8 bases unmatched. In germline, CDR1 is ENHRY, CDR2 SYGVKD. The CDR3 extends over 15 amino acids. CDR3 nucleotide sequence: TGTGCCATCAGTGCCCGGACAGGGTCGGGCTATGGCTACACCTTC. This translates into CAISARTGSGYGYTF.

The rearrangement links TRBV5-1 to TRBJ1-1; the match to TRBD1 covers 7 bases. Trimming cost V 6 bases and J 4 bases; bases outside gene matches: 6. The germline gives CDR1 SGHRS, CDR2 YFSETQ. The CDR3 is 13 residues long. In nucleotides, the CDR3 is TGCGCCAGCAACAACAGGGGAGGCACTGAAGCTTTCTTT. Translated, it gives CASNNRGGTEAFF. The full variable domain, rest sourced from reference TRBV5-1 and TRBJ1-1, is KAGVTQTPRYLIKTRGQQVTLSCSPISGHRSVSWYQQTPGQGLQFLFEYFSETQRNKGNFPGRFSGRQFSNSRSEMNVSTLELGDSALYLCASNNRGGTEAFFGQGTRLTVV.

This chain connects TRBV11-2 to TRBJ2-5, with 15 bases that match TRBD2. CDR1 SGHAT and CDR2 FQNNGV come from the germline V gene. The CDR3 runs 17 residues. Trimming at V came to 0 bases and at J to 5 bases, leaving 4 bases not matched to a gene. The CDR3 DNA follows: TGTGCCAGCAGCTTAGACCGGGGACTAGCGGGAGGTGAGACCCAGTACTTC. It translates to CASSLDRGLAGGETQYF.

The chain links TRBV15 to TRBJ2-3; possible D gene TRBD2, 6 bases. The length of the CDR3 is 15 residues. Trimming pared 1 base from V and 6 bases from J, leaving 14 bases between. Per the germline V gene, CDR1 is LNHNV and CDR2 is YYDKDF (reference sequence). The CDR3 spells CATSRGGTGGDTQYF. The DNA of the CDR3 is TGTGCCACCAGCAGAGGGGGGACTGGGGGGGATACGCAGTATTTT. Complete variable domain (other parts from reference TRBV15 and TRBJ2-3): DAMVIQNPRYQVTQFGKPVTLSCSQTLNHNVMYWYQQKSSQAPKLLFHYYDKDFNNEADTPDNFQSRRPNTSFCFLDIRSPGLGDTAMYLCATSRGGTGGDTQYFGPGTRLTVL.

The chain has TRBV7-3 and TRBJ2-1, with TRBD2 matching over 8 bases. Unmatched junction bases numbered 6, after V lost 5 bases and J lost 9 bases. The CDR3 contains 13 residues. Germline V gene lookup returns CDR1 SGHTA and CDR2 FQGTGA. In DNA, the CDR3 is TGTGCCAGCAGCCCTTTAGCGGGATCTGAGCAGTTCTTC. Residues: CASSPLAGSEQFF. The full variable domain, with the rest looked up from reference TRBV7-3 and TRBJ2-1, is GAGVSQTPSNKVTEKGKYVELRCDPISGHTALYWYRQSLGQGPEFLIYFQGTGAADDSGLPNDRFFAVRPEGSVSTLKIQRTERGDSAVYLCASSPLAGSEQFFGPGTRLTVL.

The chain couples TRBV7-2 to TRBJ2-3; D perhaps matches TRBD2 (6 bases). This CDR3 contains 15 residues. The V gene's germline CDR1 is SGHTA and CDR2 FQGNSA. V lost 3 bases, J lost 1 base, and 11 bases lay in between. The CDR3, as DNA: TGTGCCAGCAGCTTGACTAGTTGGGGCACAGATACGCAGTATTTT. Translating gives CASSLTSWGTDTQYF.

A few counts support this clone. V gene TRBV5-6 combines with J gene TRBJ1-4, with 10 bases matching TRBD1. Germline lookup yields CDR1 SGHDT and CDR2 YYEEEE. The length of the CDR3 is 15 residues. V gave up 0 bases and J gave up 6 bases; unmatched junction bases: 2. In DNA form, the CDR3 reads TGTGCCAGCAGCTTGGCCGGGACAGGGGATGAAAAACTGTTTTTT. This sequence encodes CASSLAGTGDEKLFF. The full variable domain, rest sourced from reference TRBV5-6 and TRBJ1-4, is DAGVTQSPTHLIKTRGQQVTLRCSPKSGHDTVSWYQQALGQGPQFIFQYYEEEERQRGNFPDRFSGHQFPNYSSELNVNALLLGDSALYLCASSLAGTGDEKLFFGSGTQLSVL.

The rearrangement links TRBV27 to TRBJ2-7, with 8 nucleotides matching TRBD1. This CDR3 contains 15 residues. CDR1 and CDR2 (germline): MNHEY, SMNVEV (reference sequence). V lost 4 bases to trimming and J lost 6 bases; unmatched junction nucleotides: 11. DNA of the CDR3: TGTGCCAGCAGTTCCCACGGCGCAGGGGGCGCCGAGCAGTACTTC. It translates to CASSSHGAGGAEQYF.

As DNA, the CDR3 is TGTGCCAGCAGCGCATCTAGCGGGAGACAAGATACGCAGTATTTT. Its translation: CASSASSGRQDTQYF. The chain joins TRBV7-2 to TRBJ2-3, with 10 bases lining up with TRBD2. V shed 5 bases and J 5 bases; nucleotides not matched to a gene: 7. CDR1 and CDR2 (germline): SGHTA, FQGNSA. The CDR3 totals 15 residues.

The chain uses TRBV7-9 and TRBJ2-1; 10 bases are a match to TRBD2. Trimming at V came to 1 base and at J to 7 bases, leaving 7 bases not matched to a gene. The germline V gene has CDR1 SEHNR and CDR2 FQNEAQ (reference sequence). CDR3 length: 16 residues. The CDR3 DNA sequence: TGTGCCAGCAGCTTAGACCAGGGACTAGCGCGGAATGAGCAGTTCTTC. Translation gives CASSLDQGLARNEQFF.

The V call is TRBV9, the J call TRBJ2-5; possibly TRBD2 for D (6 bases). The CDR3 length is 19 residues. The V and J ends lost 6 bases and 1 base respectively, with 28 bases between them. Germline V gene data show CDR1 as SGDLS and CDR2 as YYNGEE. The CDR3 reads CASTRSAGLSTGLQETQYF. The DNA for the CDR3 is TGTGCCAGCACCAGGTCGGCAGGGTTAAGTACGGGACTCCAAGAGACCCAGTACTTC.

This sequence joins TRBV7-2 and TRBJ1-2, with D perhaps TRBD1 (6 bases). Between the trimmed V and J ends, which lost 2 bases and 5 bases, there was a span of 6 bases. The germline V gene has CDR1 SGHTA and CDR2 FQGNSA. This CDR3 has 12 residues. In DNA, the CDR3 is TGTGCCAGCAGCTTACAGGGGTATGGCTACACCTTC. Protein product: CASSLQGYGYTF.

This chain uses TRBV19 with TRBJ2-6, with 12 bases that match TRBD2. Germline V gene sequence: CDR1 LNHDA, CDR2 SQIVND (reference sequence). The CDR3 totals 21 residues. Trimming at V came to 2 bases and at J to 2 bases, leaving 13 bases not matched to a gene. The DNA for the CDR3 is TGTGCCAGTAGTATAAACCCCCTCGTGACTAGCGGGAGTACTGGGGCCAACGTCCTGACTTTC. As protein: CASSINPLVTSGSTGANVLTF.

The J gene is TRBJ1-4, the V gene TRBV14; TRBD1 matches at 8 bases. This CDR3 has 15 residues. Trimming removed 3 bases from V and 8 bases from J; junction bases left unmatched: 8. The germline V gene has CDR1 SGHDN and CDR2 FVKESK. The DNA for the CDR3 is TGTGCCAGCAGCCAGGCGGACAGGGTAAACGAAAAACTGTTTTTT. It codes for CASSQADRVNEKLFF.

This clone turned up a few times. This chain joins TRBV28 and TRBJ2-6; TRBD1 matches 11 bases. Trimming removed 6 bases from V and 4 bases from J; junction bases left unmatched: 8. Germline assignment: CDR1 MDHEN and CDR2 SYDVKM. This CDR3 is 17 amino acids long. The CDR3: CASRRGQGAPGANVLTF. The CDR3 DNA reads as TGTGCCAGCAGACGTGGACAGGGGGCGCCCGGGGCCAACGTCCTGACTTTC.

The chain uses TRBV7-2 and TRBJ2-1; unclear D gene. V shed 3 bases and J shed 7 bases, with 10 bases lying between them. Looked up from germline, CDR1 is SGHTA and CDR2 is FQGNSA. CDR3 length: 13 residues. The CDR3 DNA reads as TGTGCCAGCAGCTTCCTAATCGGTAATGAGCAGTTCTTC. Amino acid sequence: CASSFLIGNEQFF. The entire variable domain, with the rest obtained from reference TRBV7-2 and TRBJ2-1, is as follows: GAGVSQSPSNKVTEKGKDVELRCDPISGHTALYWYRQSLGQGLEFLIYFQGNSAPDKSGLPSDRFSAERTGGSVSTLTIQRTQQEDSAVYLCASSFLIGNEQFFGPGTRLTVL.

A few counts support this clone. This chain joins TRBV7-8 and TRBJ2-7, with D maybe TRBD1 (5 bases). V was trimmed by 4 bases and J by 0 bases, leaving 25 bases between them. This CDR3 has 19 amino acids. Germline V CDR1 and CDR2: SGHVS, FQNEAQ. In DNA form, the CDR3 reads TGTGCCAGCAGCTCGAGCGACAGAGCCTTTGGTTCGAGCTCCTACGAGCAGTACTTC. Translation: CASSSSDRAFGSSSYEQYF.

This clone occurred a few times. The rearrangement uses TRBV25-1 and TRBJ1-5; TRBD1 matches 7 bases. Germline assignment: CDR1 MGHDK and CDR2 SYGVNS. The V and J ends lost 5 bases and 5 bases, in that order; junction bases with no gene match: 9. The CDR3 contains 15 residues. The CDR3 coding sequence is TGTGCCAGCAGTCCTCGGGACAGCGTTCATCAGCCCCAGCATTTT. Amino acid sequence: CASSPRDSVHQPQHF.

The chain joins TRBV19 to TRBJ2-7, with 8 bases aligning to TRBD1. CDR1 LNHDA and CDR2 SQIVND come from the germline V gene (reference sequence). The CDR3 extends over 13 amino acids. Trimming cost V 10 bases and J 6 bases; bases outside gene matches: 11. The CDR3 coding sequence is TGTGCCACTTCGCAGGGGGCGCAAACCGAGCAGTACTTC. Its protein is CATSQGAQTEQYF.

The genes are TRBV18 and TRBJ2-1; D is possibly TRBD1 (6 bases). V was clipped by 3 bases and J by 3 bases, with 12 bases between them. Per germline, CDR1 KGHSH and CDR2 LQKENI. The CDR3 spans 15 residues. CDR3 amino acids: CASSPGHPDYNEQFF. In nucleotides, the CDR3 is TGTGCCAGCTCACCGGGACATCCCGACTACAATGAGCAGTTCTTC. The full variable domain, with the rest looked up from reference TRBV18 and TRBJ2-1, is NAGVMQNPRHLVRRRGQEARLRCSPMKGHSHVYWYRQLPEEGLKFMVYLQKENIIDESGMPKERFSAEFPKEGPSILRIQQVVRGDSAAYFCASSPGHPDYNEQFFGPGTRLTVL.

The V and J genes are TRBV11-3 and TRBJ2-1; 8 bases are shared with TRBD1. J was trimmed by 2 bases and V by 5 bases; bases with no gene match: 5. The CDR3 sequence is 15 residues long. Germline CDR1 reads SGHNT; CDR2 reads YENEEA. As DNA, the CDR3 is TGTGCCAGCAGCCCGGACAGGGTTCCCTACAATGAGCAGTTCTTC. Protein: CASSPDRVPYNEQFF. The whole variable domain, remainder taken from reference TRBV11-3 and TRBJ2-1, is EAGVVQSPRYKIIEKKQPVAFWCNPISGHNTLYWYLQNLGQGPELLIRYENEEAVDDSQLPKDRFSAERLKGVDSTLKIQPAELGDSAVYLCASSPDRVPYNEQFFGPGTRLTVL.

The table lists this clone with a few counts. The chain joins TRBV7-3 to TRBJ2-1, with 9 bases identical to TRBD2. With 0 bases clipped from V and 7 bases from J, the junction kept 4 bases outside the gene matches. Germline loops: CDR1 SGHTA, CDR2 FQGTGA. This CDR3 spans 15 amino acids. The CDR3 DNA sequence: TGTGCCAGCAGCTTAACTGGCGGGAGGGGAAATGAGCAGTTCTTC. This encodes CASSLTGGRGNEQFF. Combining the CDR3 with reference TRBV7-3 and TRBJ2-1 gives the whole variable domain GAGVSQTPSNKVTEKGKYVELRCDPISGHTALYWYRQSLGQGPEFLIYFQGTGAADDSGLPNDRFFAVRPEGSVSTLKIQRTERGDSAVYLCASSLTGGRGNEQFFGPGTRLTVL.